Below are 14 T cell receptor beta chains sequenced from a single sample in a study of cytomegalovirus exposure and HLA in healthy donors. The assay was immunoSEQ multiplex PCR, and TCRdb's table has in-frame clones only and misses some. The sample holds some 320,000 clones, about 90% seen once. Specimen: PBMCs. The source is a woman in her 30s in good health and CMV-seropositive.

The chain combines TRBV6-5 with TRBJ1-3; tentatively, D is TRBD1 (5 bases). The germline V gene has CDR1 MNHEY and CDR2 SVGAGI. The CDR3 consists of 14 residues. V was pared by 6 bases and J by 0 bases, with 9 bases between. CDR3 in amino acids: CASRGLGSGNTIYF. CDR3 in DNA: TGTGCCAGCAGGGGACTTGGCTCTGGAAACACCATATATTTT.

The V gene is TRBV7-2, the J gene TRBJ2-1, with D hard to call. Germline CDR1 SGHTA, CDR2 FQGNSA. V gave up 3 bases and J gave up 0 bases, with 6 bases separating them. The CDR3 length is 14 residues. CDR3 sequence (DNA): TGTGCCAGCAGCTTGGAGAGCTCCTACAATGAGCAGTTCTTC. Residues: CASSLESSYNEQFF.

CDR3 sequence (DNA): TGTGCCAGCAGGGTTGGGGCCTATGGCTACACCTTC. This codes for CASRVGAYGYTF. V and J are TRBV6-1 and TRBJ1-2; possibly TRBD1 for D (5 bases). The CDR3 length is 12 residues. CDR1 and CDR2 (germline): MNHNS, SASEGT. Trimming stripped 6 bases from V and 4 bases from J, with 9 bases between.

The rearrangement uses TRBV4-3 and TRBJ2-7; 8 positions match TRBD2. Unmatched junction bases numbered 8, after V lost 4 bases and J lost 3 bases. The CDR3 extends over 15 amino acids. Germline CDR1 reads LGHNA; CDR2 reads YSLEER. The CDR3 coding sequence is TGCGCCAGCAGCCCGGGACTAGACTTTATCTACGAGCAGTACTTC. Translated, it gives CASSPGLDFIYEQYF.

This clone was seen a few times. V and J are TRBV11-1 and TRBJ2-3, with 9 bases aligning to TRBD2. V gave up 1 base and J gave up 6 bases; unmatched junction bases: 8. From germline, CDR1 is SGHAT and CDR2 FQDESV (reference sequence). This CDR3 is 16 amino acids long. This CDR3 reads CASSLVAGAFVDTQYF. CDR3 coding DNA: TGTGCCAGCAGCTTAGTAGCGGGGGCGTTCGTGGATACGCAGTATTTT. Full variable domain (missing parts from reference TRBV11-1 and TRBJ2-3): EAEVAQSPRYKITEKSQAVAFWCDPISGHATLYWYRQILGQGPELLVQFQDESVVDDSQLPKDRFSAERLKGVDSTLKIQPAELGDSAMYLCASSLVAGAFVDTQYFGPGTRLTVL.

The genes are TRBV27 and TRBJ2-1; D is unclear. This CDR3 spans 15 amino acids. V lost 2 bases to trimming and J lost 0 bases, with 8 bases between them. Germline V CDR1 and CDR2: MNHEY, SMNVEV (reference sequence). DNA for the CDR3: TGTGCCAGCAGTTTAGCAAGGAGCTCCTACAATGAGCAGTTCTTC. Protein: CASSLARSSYNEQFF.

This chain links TRBV29-1 with TRBJ2-1, with D uncertain. This CDR3 comprises 11 residues. V lost 2 bases to trimming and J lost 5 bases, with 4 bases between them. CDR1 and CDR2 (germline): SQVTM, ANQGSEA. The CDR3 DNA is TGCAGCGTTGAAATTAACAATGAGCAGTTCTTC. It encodes CSVEINNEQFF.

The chain has TRBV29-1 and TRBJ2-6; the match to TRBD1 covers 8 bases. Germline trimming cut 7 bases from V and 0 bases from J; bases unmatched to any gene: 5. Per the germline V gene, CDR1 is SQVTM and CDR2 is ANQGSEA. The CDR3 contains 15 residues. The CDR3 loop is CSARDRSSGANVLTF. CDR3 coding DNA: TGCAGCGCCAGGGACAGGAGCTCTGGGGCCAACGTCCTGACTTTC.

The CDR3 DNA follows: TGCGCCAGCAGCTTAACAGGGATGCCCTACAATGAGCAGTTCTTC. Translating it yields CASSLTGMPYNEQFF. This chain uses TRBV5-1 with TRBJ2-1; D might be TRBD1 (6 bases). Trimming stripped 2 bases from V and 2 bases from J, with 11 bases between. CDR3 length: 15 residues. Germline assignment: CDR1 SGHRS and CDR2 YFSETQ.

The rearrangement joins TRBV4-2 to TRBJ2-1; D tentatively fits TRBD1 or TRBD2 (5 bases each). Looked up from germline, CDR1 is LGHNA and CDR2 is YNFKEQ. The CDR3 has 15 amino acids. V was clipped by 1 base and J by 4 bases, with 11 bases between them. The CDR3 region is CASSQGDGQYNEQFF. CDR3 nucleotides: TGTGCCAGCAGCCAAGGGGACGGACAATACAATGAGCAGTTCTTC.

This clone was detected once. The chain links TRBV7-9 to TRBJ2-1, with 9 bases matching TRBD2. CDR3 length equals 14 residues. Looked up from germline, CDR1 is SEHNR and CDR2 is FQNEAQ (reference sequence). V shed 2 bases and J 8 bases; nucleotides not matched to a gene: 4. The CDR3 region has the DNA TGTGCCAGCAGCTTAACGATAGCGGGGGATGAGCAGTTCTTC. Translating gives CASSLTIAGDEQFF.

About this clone: This clone may be a read error of a much larger clone one base away. The sample has other DNA sequences that encode this CDR3 too. The CDR3 bases are TGCGCCAGCAGCTTGGTGTCGGATACGCAGTATTTT. Its translation: CASSLVSDTQYF. V is TRBV5-1 and J is TRBJ2-3; D gene uncertain. The CDR3 loop spans 12 amino acids. Germline V gene data show CDR1 as SGHRS and CDR2 as YFSETQ. Deletions cut 0 bases from V and 6 bases from J, with 5 bases between.

The chain has TRBV5-8 and TRBJ2-7; TRBD1 or TRBD2 may be the D gene (5 bases each). Trimming removed 0 bases at V and 0 bases at J, with 10 bases between. This CDR3 is 15 amino acids long. Germline V lookup: CDR1 SGHTS, CDR2 YDEGEE. As DNA, the CDR3 is TGTGCCAGCAGCTTGGTTAGGGACGCCTCCTACGAGCAGTACTTC. This codes for CASSLVRDASYEQYF.

The chain is built from TRBV7-2 and TRBJ2-2; 7 bases are shared with TRBD1. Germline CDR1 reads SGHTA; CDR2 reads FQGNSA. J gave up 5 bases and V 3 bases, and 9 bases lay outside the gene matches. The length of the CDR3 is 16 residues. The CDR3 DNA follows: TGTGCCAGCAGCTTCCGGACAGGTTCATCAACCGGGGAGCTGTTTTTT. Encoded protein: CASSFRTGSSTGELFF.